The T cell receptor (beta chain) under discussion was sequenced for a study of T cells in Graves' hyperthyroidism and ophthalmopathy. With 4 bases clipped from V and 9 bases from J, the junction kept 6 bases outside the gene matches. The germline V gene has CDR1 LNHDA and CDR2 SQIVND (reference sequence). The CDR3 consists of 14 residues. Hyperthyroidism of Graves' type that showed no ophthalmopathy progression within 18 months was stable. PBMCs were sourced from less than 12 ml fresh peripheral blood. Amplification yielded TCR beta CDR3 regions, with RNA transcripts as the source. First-round RT-PCR of the TCR CDR3 relied on the HTBI primer set. One entry per CDR3 protein results from TCRdb running MiXCR on the multiplex PCR reads. The sample includes hundreds of thousands of distinct CDR3 sequences, more than 15% of them seen just once.

Sequenced: blood. The receptor was isolated from a young woman with Graves' hyperthyroidism. The chain is built from TRBV19 and TRBJ2-1; TRBD2 agrees at 10 bases. The CDR3 DNA reads TGTGCCAGTAGTACTATCCTAGCGGGAGCTGAGCAGTTCTTC. Protein product: CASSTILAGAEQFF.